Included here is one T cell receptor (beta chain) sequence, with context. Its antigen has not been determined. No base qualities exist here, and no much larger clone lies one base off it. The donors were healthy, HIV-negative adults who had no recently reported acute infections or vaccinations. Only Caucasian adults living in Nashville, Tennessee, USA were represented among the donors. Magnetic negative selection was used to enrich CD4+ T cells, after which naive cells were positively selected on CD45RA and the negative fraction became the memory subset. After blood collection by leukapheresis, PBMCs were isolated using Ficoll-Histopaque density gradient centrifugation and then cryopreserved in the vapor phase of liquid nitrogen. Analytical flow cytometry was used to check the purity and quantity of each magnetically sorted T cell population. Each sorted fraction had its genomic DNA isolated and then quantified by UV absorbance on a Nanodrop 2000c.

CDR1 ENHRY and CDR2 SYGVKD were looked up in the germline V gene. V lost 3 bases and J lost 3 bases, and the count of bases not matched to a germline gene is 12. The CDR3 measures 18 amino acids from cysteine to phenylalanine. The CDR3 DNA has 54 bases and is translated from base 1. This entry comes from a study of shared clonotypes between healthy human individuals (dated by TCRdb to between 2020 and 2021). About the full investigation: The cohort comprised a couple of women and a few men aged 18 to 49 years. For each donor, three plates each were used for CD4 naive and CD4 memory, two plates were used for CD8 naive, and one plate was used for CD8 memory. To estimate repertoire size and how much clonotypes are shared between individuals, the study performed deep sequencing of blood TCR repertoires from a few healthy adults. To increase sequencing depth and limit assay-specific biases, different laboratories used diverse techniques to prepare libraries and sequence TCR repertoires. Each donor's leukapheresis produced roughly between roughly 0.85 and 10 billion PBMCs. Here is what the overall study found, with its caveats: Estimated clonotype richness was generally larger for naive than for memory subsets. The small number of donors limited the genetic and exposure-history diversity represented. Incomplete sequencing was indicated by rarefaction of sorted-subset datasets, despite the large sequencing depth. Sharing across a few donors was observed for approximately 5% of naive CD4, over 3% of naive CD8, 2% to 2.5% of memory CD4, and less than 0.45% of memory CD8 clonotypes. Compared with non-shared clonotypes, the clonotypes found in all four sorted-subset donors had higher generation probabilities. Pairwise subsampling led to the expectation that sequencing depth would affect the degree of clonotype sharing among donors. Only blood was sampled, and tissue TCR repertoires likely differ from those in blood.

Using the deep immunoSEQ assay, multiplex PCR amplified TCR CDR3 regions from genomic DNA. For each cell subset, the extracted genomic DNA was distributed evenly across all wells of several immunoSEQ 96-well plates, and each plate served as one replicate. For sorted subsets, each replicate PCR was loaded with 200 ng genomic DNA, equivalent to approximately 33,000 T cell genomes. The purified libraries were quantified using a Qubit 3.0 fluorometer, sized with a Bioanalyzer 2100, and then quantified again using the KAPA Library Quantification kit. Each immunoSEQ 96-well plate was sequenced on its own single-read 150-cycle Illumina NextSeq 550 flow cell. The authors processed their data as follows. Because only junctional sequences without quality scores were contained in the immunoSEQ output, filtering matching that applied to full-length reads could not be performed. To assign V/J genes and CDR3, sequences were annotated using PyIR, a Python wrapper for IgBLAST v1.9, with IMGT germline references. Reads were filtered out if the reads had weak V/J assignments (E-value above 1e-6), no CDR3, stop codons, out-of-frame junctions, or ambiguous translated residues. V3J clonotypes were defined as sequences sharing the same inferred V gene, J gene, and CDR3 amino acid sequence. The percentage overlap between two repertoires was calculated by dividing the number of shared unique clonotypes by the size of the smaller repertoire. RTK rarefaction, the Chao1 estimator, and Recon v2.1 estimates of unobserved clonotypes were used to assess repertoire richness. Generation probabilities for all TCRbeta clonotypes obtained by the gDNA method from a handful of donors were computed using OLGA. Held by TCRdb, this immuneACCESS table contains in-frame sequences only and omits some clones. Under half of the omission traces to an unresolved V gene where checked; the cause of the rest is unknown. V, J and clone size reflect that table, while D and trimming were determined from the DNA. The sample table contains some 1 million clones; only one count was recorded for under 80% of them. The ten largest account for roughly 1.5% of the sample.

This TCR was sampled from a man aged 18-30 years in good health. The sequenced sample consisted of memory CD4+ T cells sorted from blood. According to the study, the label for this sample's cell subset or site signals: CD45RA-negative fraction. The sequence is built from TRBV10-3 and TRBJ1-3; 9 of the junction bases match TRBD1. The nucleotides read TGTGCCATCAGTGACCGGGACAGGGCGATCGTCAGTGGAAACACCATATATTTT. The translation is CAISDRDRAIVSGNTIYF.